Following are 21 T cell receptor beta chains from one sample sequenced in a study of blood T cell repertoires in COVID-19. Produced via immunoSEQ multiplex PCR; TCRdb's table is partial and in-frame only. The data hold approximately 270,000 clones, with about 89% observed a single time. Sequencing was carried out using peripheral blood. These receptor sequences come from a man aged 40-50 years with active or convalescent COVID-19.

The V and J genes are TRBV28 and TRBJ2-7; 7 positions match TRBD1. CDR3 size: 15 residues. The junction had 10 bases not matched to a gene; V was cut back by 3 bases and J by 5 bases. Germline V gene lookup returns CDR1 MDHEN and CDR2 SYDVKM. The CDR3 sequence is CASSFIGGELNEQYF. The CDR3 DNA follows: TGTGCCAGCAGTTTTATAGGGGGCGAATTGAACGAGCAGTACTTC.

CDR3 sequence reads: CATSRAQGVDTGELFF. CDR3 DNA: TGTGCCACCAGCAGAGCGCAGGGGGTCGACACCGGGGAGCTGTTTTTT. The chain combines TRBV15 with TRBJ2-2, with 7 bases matching TRBD1. V lost 1 base and J lost 3; bases outside the gene matches: 5. There are 16 residues in the CDR3. In germline, CDR1 is LNHNV, CDR2 YYDKDF (reference sequence).

V and J are TRBV6-1 and TRBJ2-1, with 8 bases fitting TRBD2. This CDR3 comprises 18 residues. V lost 4 bases, J lost 0 bases, and 11 bases stayed unmatched. Per germline, CDR1 MNHNS and CDR2 SASEGT. CDR3 protein: CASSGPYVAGGSYNEQFF. The CDR3 DNA follows: TGTGCCAGCAGTGGGCCATATGTTGCGGGAGGCTCCTACAATGAGCAGTTCTTC.

V gene TRBV30 combines with J gene TRBJ1-2; 10 bases fit TRBD1. The CDR3 is made up of 11 amino acids. The V gene's germline CDR1 is GTSNPN and CDR2 SVGIG (reference sequence). Trimming took 5 bases from V and 8 from J; bases not matched to a gene: 2. The CDR3 loop is CAWGQGGGYTF. DNA of the CDR3: TGTGCCTGGGGACAGGGGGGAGGCTACACCTTC.

The V gene is TRBV4-1, the J gene TRBJ1-5, with D unresolved. There are 15 residues in the CDR3. Trimming stripped 4 bases from V and 4 bases from J, with 14 bases between. Germline CDR1 reads MGHRA; CDR2 reads YSYEKL. CDR3 coding DNA: TGCGCCAGCAGCCCAGGCGCGGGAGCTAATCAGCCCCAGCATTTT. Translation: CASSPGAGANQPQHF.

In nucleotides, the CDR3 is TGTGCCAGCAGTACGCCGAGACAGGGGACTGGCTACACCTTC. This encodes CASSTPRQGTGYTF. The chain couples TRBV27 to TRBJ1-2; TRBD1 matches at 8 bases. The CDR3 spans 14 residues. The junction had 9 bases not matched to a gene; V was cut back by 5 bases and J by 7 bases. Germline CDR1 MNHEY, CDR2 SMNVEV (reference sequence).

J is TRBJ2-1 and V is TRBV19; 8 nucleotides match TRBD1. Germline V lookup: CDR1 LNHDA, CDR2 SQIVND (reference sequence). The CDR3 sequence is 14 residues long. J was trimmed by 7 bases and V by 8 bases; bases with no gene match: 10. DNA of the CDR3: TGTGCCAGTGGAGGGCAGGGGGCCAGGAATGAGCAGTTCTTC. It encodes CASGGQGARNEQFF.

The rearrangement joins TRBV3-1 (or the pseudogene TRBV3-2) to TRBJ1-6, with 9 bases identical to TRBD1. CDR3 length: 15 residues. The V gene end was trimmed by 3 bases and the J gene end by 6 bases; junction bases not matched to a gene: 3. Looked up from germline, CDR1 is LGHDT and CDR2 is YNNKEL (reference sequence). CDR3 nucleotide sequence: TGTGCCAGCAGCCAGAGGGACAGGGCTAATTCACCCCTCCACTTT. Translation gives CASSQRDRANSPLHF.

This clone is a singleton in its sample. V is TRBV5-1 and J is TRBJ2-7; a weak D match, TRBD1 (6 bases). The CDR3 is 15 amino acids. Germline V gene lookup returns CDR1 SGHRS and CDR2 YFSETQ. The V end lost 7 bases, the J end lost 0 bases, and 17 bases lay between the germline ends. The CDR3 reads CASGPSQGYSYEQYF. In DNA, the CDR3 is TGCGCCAGCGGACCCTCACAGGGATACTCCTACGAGCAGTACTTC. The whole variable domain, filled in from reference TRBV5-1 and TRBJ2-7, reads KAGVTQTPRYLIKTRGQQVTLSCSPISGHRSVSWYQQTPGQGLQFLFEYFSETQRNKGNFPGRFSGRQFSNSRSEMNVSTLELGDSALYLCASGPSQGYSYEQYFGPGTRLTVT.

V and J are TRBV9 and TRBJ1-3; D uncertain. Germline CDR1 reads SGDLS; CDR2 reads YYNGEE. Trimming took 3 bases from V and 0 from J, leaving 13 bases between them. The CDR3 consists of 16 residues. CDR3 sequence reads: CASSARPGGSGNTIYF. CDR3 sequence (DNA): TGTGCCAGCAGCGCCCGGCCCGGAGGCTCTGGAAACACCATATATTTT.

This sequence joins TRBV7-3 and TRBJ2-3, with TRBD2 identical over 8 bases. After removal of 4 bases from V and 1 base from J, the junction contained 7 bases not matched to a gene. There are 16 residues in the CDR3. Germline V gene sequence: CDR1 SGHTA, CDR2 FQGTGA. CDR3 protein: CASSSLGAGGTDTQYF. The CDR3 DNA reads as TGTGCCAGCAGCTCCCTGGGAGCGGGAGGCACAGATACGCAGTATTTT.

The V call is TRBV19, the J call TRBJ2-3, with no clear D. Per germline, CDR1 LNHDA and CDR2 SQIVND (reference sequence). The CDR3 consists of 13 residues. The V end was cut by 5 bases, the J end by 5 bases, with 11 bases between. The CDR3 DNA is TGTGCCAGTAGTTATCCCTATGGAGATACGCAGTATTTT. Translating it yields CASSYPYGDTQYF. Drawing the rest from reference TRBV19 and TRBJ2-3, the complete variable domain is DGGITQSPKYLFRKEGQNVTLSCEQNLNHDAMYWYRQDPGQGLRLIYYSQIVNDFQKGDIAEGYSVSREKKESFPLTVTSAQKNPTAFYLCASSYPYGDTQYFGPGTRLTVL.

V and J are TRBV27 and TRBJ2-6; D not certain. Trimming cost V 1 base and J 1 base, with 11 bases left between them. The CDR3 loop spans 17 amino acids. The germline gives CDR1 MNHEY, CDR2 SMNVEV (reference sequence). The CDR3 bases are TGTGCCAGCAGTTTATTCCCAAGCGCTTCTGGGGCCAACGTCCTGACTTTC. Its protein product is CASSLFPSASGANVLTF.

This chain links TRBV19 with TRBJ1-1; D remains unclear. CDR1 is LNHDA and CDR2 is SQIVND in the germline V gene (reference sequence). The V gene lost 6 bases and the J gene lost 1 base, with 15 bases spanning the gap. The CDR3 loop spans 15 amino acids. The CDR3 region is CASSPGLSPNTEAFF. The CDR3 DNA reads TGTGCCAGTAGCCCCGGACTCTCGCCGAACACTGAAGCTTTCTTT.

J is TRBJ1-5 and V is TRBV2; no reliable D call. V was clipped by 4 bases and J by 1 base, with 8 bases between them. The CDR3 runs to 14 residues. The germline V gene encodes CDR1 SNHLY and CDR2 FYNNEI. CDR3 coding DNA: TGTGCCAGCAGTGGAGACTCGAGCAATCAGCCCCAGCATTTT. This translates into CASSGDSSNQPQHF.

Remarks on this clone: One end of the junction varies from germline; a read error may be responsible. This chain joins TRBV5-1 and TRBJ2-7, with D hard to call. The germline gives CDR1 SGHRS, CDR2 YFSETQ. This CDR3 spans 8 amino acids. CDR3 sequence reads: CASSLSFF. Here the CDR3 DNA reads TGCGCCAGCAGCTTGTCATTCTTC. Using reference TRBV5-1 and TRBJ2-7 for the parts outside the CDR3, the full variable domain is KAGVTQTPRYLIKTRGQQVTLSCSPISGHRSVSWYQQTPGQGLQFLFEYFSETQRNKGNFPGRFSGRQFSNSRSEMNVSTLELGDSALYLCASSLSFFGPGTRLTVT.

The V gene is TRBV5-4, the J gene TRBJ1-4, with 10 bases identical to TRBD1. Germline CDR1 reads SGHNT; CDR2 reads YYREEE (reference sequence). The V gene end was trimmed by 4 bases and the J gene end by 7 bases; junction bases not matched to a gene: 7. The CDR3 length is 15 residues. CDR3: CASSARQGAGEKLFF. The CDR3 nucleotides read TGTGCCAGCAGCGCCCGACAGGGGGCAGGTGAAAAACTGTTTTTT.

This rearrangement joins TRBV20-1 to TRBJ2-7; TRBD2 matches at 7 bases. The germline V gene encodes CDR1 DFQATT and CDR2 SNEGSKA (reference sequence). Trimming at V came to 3 bases and at J to 3 bases, leaving 8 bases not matched to a gene. This CDR3 is 14 amino acids long. The DNA for the CDR3 is TGCAGTGCTAGTAGGGCGGGAGCCGTCTACGAGCAGTACTTC. Protein product: CSASRAGAVYEQYF.

The J gene is TRBJ1-4, the V gene TRBV5-1; 7 bases agree with TRBD1. The CDR3 contains 14 residues. The junction had 4 bases not matched to a gene; V was cut back by 4 bases and J by 4 bases. CDR1 is SGHRS, CDR2 YFSETQ, per germline. The CDR3 DNA reads as TGCGCCAGCAGCACGGGACAGCTTAATGAAAAACTGTTTTTT. Its protein product is CASSTGQLNEKLFF.

The rearrangement uses TRBV6-1 and TRBJ1-5; the D gene is possibly TRBD1 (5 bases). This CDR3 is 17 amino acids long. Germline V gene sequence: CDR1 MNHNS, CDR2 SASEGT. Trimming shortened V by 0 bases and J by 2 bases, and 14 bases separated the two germline ends. The CDR3 nucleotides read TGTGCCAGCAGTGAAGCGGGCGGGGCCAGTGGCAATCAGCCCCAGCATTTT. It encodes CASSEAGGASGNQPQHF.

This clone was seen only a few times. This chain joins TRBV6-5 and TRBJ2-2; perhaps TRBD1 as D (6 bases). Germline V gene sequence: CDR1 MNHEY, CDR2 SVGAGI. Trimming took 6 bases from V and 0 from J, leaving 11 bases between them. This CDR3 has 15 residues. DNA of the CDR3: TGTGCCAGCAGCCTGGACAGCCCGAACACCGGGGAGCTGTTTTTT. Translation gives CASSLDSPNTGELFF.